The clone carrying this TCR beta chain was recorded a few times. What it binds is unknown. The data derive from a study of blood T cells in healthy people across ages. Study observations and caveats: The study could not conclusively compare naive and antigen-experienced cells, given its unsorted PBMCs.

The CDR3 extends over 15 amino acids. Germline assignment: CDR1 SGHTA and CDR2 FQGTGA. Trimming took 3 bases from V and 1 from J, leaving 10 bases between them. Next came a second PCR, run for 7 to 11 cycles, which used a sample-barcoded 5' primer along with a J-beta primer mix. TCRdb called the 5' RACE reads again in MiXCR, with one record for every CDR3 protein. Of some 640,000 distinct CDR3 sequences in the sample, approximately 50% were seen once. This receptor was obtained from a woman aged 60-70 years in good health. The sequenced sample was blood. The V and J genes are TRBV7-3 and TRBJ2-1, with a tentative D call TRBD2 (6 bases). The CDR3 nucleotides are TGTGCCAGCAGCTTTAGCGGTCCATCCTACAATGAGCAGTTCTTC. Translating gives CASSFSGPSYNEQFF. Filled out from reference TRBV7-3 and TRBJ2-1, the complete variable domain reads GAGVSQTPSNKVTEKGKYVELRCDPISGHTALYWYRQSLGQGPEFLIYFQGTGAADDSGLPNDRFFAVRPEGSVSTLKIQRTERGDSAVYLCASSFSGPSYNEQFFGPGTRLTVL.